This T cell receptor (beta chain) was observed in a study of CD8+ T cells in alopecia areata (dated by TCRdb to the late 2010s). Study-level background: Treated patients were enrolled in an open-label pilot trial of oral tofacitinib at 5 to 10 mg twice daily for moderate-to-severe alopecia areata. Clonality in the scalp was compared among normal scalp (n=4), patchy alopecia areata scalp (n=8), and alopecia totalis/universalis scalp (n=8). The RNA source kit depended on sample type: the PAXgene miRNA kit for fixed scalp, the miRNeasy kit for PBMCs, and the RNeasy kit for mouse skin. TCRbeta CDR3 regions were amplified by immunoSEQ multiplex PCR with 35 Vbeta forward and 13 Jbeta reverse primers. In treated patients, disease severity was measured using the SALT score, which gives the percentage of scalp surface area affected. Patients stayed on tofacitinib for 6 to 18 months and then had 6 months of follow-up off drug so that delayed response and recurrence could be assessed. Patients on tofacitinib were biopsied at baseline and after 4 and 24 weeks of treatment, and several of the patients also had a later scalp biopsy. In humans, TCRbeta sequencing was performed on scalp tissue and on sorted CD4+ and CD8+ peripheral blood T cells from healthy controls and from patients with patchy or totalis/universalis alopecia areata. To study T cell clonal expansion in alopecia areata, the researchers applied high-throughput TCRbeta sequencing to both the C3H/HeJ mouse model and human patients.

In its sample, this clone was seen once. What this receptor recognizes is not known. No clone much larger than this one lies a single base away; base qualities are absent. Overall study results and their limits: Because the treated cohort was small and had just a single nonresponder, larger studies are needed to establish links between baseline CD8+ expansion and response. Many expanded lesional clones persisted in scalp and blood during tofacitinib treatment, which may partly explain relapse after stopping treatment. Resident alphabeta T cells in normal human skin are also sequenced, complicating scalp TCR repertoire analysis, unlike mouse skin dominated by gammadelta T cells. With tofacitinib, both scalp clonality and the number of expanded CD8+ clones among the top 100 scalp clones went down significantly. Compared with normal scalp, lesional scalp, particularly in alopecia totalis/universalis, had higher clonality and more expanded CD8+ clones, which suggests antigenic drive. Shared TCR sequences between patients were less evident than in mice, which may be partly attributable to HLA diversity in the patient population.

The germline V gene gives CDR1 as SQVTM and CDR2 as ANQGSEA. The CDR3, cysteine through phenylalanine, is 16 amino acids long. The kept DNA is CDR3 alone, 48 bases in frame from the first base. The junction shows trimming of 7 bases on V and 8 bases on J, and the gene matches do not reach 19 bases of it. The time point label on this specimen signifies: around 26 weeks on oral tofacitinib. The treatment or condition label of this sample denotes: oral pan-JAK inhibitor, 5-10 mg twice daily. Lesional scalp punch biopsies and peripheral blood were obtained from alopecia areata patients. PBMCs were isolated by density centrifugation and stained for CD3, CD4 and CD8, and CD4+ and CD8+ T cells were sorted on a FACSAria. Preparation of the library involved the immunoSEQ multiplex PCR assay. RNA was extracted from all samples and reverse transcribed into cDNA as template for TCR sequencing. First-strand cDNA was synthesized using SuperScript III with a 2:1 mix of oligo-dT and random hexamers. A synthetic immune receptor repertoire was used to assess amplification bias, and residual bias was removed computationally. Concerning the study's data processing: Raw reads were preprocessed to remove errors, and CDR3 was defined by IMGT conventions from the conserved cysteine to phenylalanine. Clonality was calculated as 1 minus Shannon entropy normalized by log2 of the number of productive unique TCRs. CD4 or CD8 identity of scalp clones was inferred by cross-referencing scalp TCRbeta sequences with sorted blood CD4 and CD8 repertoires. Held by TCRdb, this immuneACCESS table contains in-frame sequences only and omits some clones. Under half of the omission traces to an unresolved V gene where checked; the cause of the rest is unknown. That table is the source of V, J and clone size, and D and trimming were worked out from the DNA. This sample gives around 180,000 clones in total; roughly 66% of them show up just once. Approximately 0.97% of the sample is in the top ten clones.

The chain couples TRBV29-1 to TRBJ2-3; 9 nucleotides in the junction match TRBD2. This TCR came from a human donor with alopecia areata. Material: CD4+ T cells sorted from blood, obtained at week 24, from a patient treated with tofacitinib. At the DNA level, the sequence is TGCAGCGCCGTTCCCCCTGGCGGGGGTAGCGGGGGTACGCAGTATTTT. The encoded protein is CSAVPPGGGSGGTQYF.